Following are 23 T cell receptor beta chains from one sample sequenced in a study of brain T cells in children with intractable seizures. Measured with immunoSEQ multiplex PCR; TCRdb has only the in-frame clones, and not every one. The profile shows 60,000 to 85,000 clones, roughly 91% of them singletons. Sequencing was performed on peripheral blood, taken at surgery. These TCRs come from a boy under three years old with tuberous sclerosis and intractable seizures.

The gene calls are TRBV28 and TRBJ2-1; 7 nucleotides match TRBD1. The germline gives CDR1 MDHEN, CDR2 SYDVKM. The length of the CDR3 is 14 residues. The V and J ends lost 5 bases and 8 bases, in that order; junction bases with no gene match: 9. The CDR3 protein is CASSPALGGDEQFF. CDR3 nucleotides: TGTGCCAGCAGTCCAGCCTTAGGGGGCGATGAGCAGTTCTTC. The entire variable domain, with the rest obtained from reference TRBV28 and TRBJ2-1, is as follows: DVKVTQSSRYLVKRTGEKVFLECVQDMDHENMFWYRQDPGLGLRLIYFSYDVKMKEKGDIPEGYSVSREKKERFSLILESASTNQTSMYLCASSPALGGDEQFFGPGTRLTVL.

The chain couples TRBV10-3 to TRBJ2-1; TRBD2 agrees at 15 bases. Per the germline V gene, CDR1 is ENHRY and CDR2 is SYGVKD. The CDR3 length is 16 residues. V gave up 10 bases and J gave up 6 bases; unmatched junction bases: 10. CDR3 sequence: CATGPGLAGGFNEQFF. The CDR3 nucleotides read TGTGCCACCGGTCCGGGACTAGCGGGAGGTTTCAATGAGCAGTTCTTC.

J is TRBJ2-7 and V is TRBV29-1; D unresolved. Germline V gene lookup returns CDR1 SQVTM and CDR2 ANQGSEA. This CDR3 has 12 amino acids. With 4 bases removed from V and 5 bases from J, the gap between germline ends came to 12 bases. The CDR3 DNA follows: TGCAGCGTTGGATATAGGGCCCACGAGCAGTACTTC. It translates to CSVGYRAHEQYF.

A few counts support this clone. The chain is built from TRBV6-1 and TRBJ1-5, with 9 bases matching TRBD1. The germline gives CDR1 MNHNS, CDR2 SASEGT. J lost 7 bases, V lost 2 bases, and 9 bases had no gene match. The CDR3 is made up of 16 amino acids. As DNA, the CDR3 is TGTGCCAGCAGTGAAAAGCCGGGACAGGGAGACCAGCCCCAGCATTTT. It translates to CASSEKPGQGDQPQHF.

This clone has just a few counts. The V call is TRBV7-3, the J call TRBJ2-2; D remains unclear. V lost 2 bases and J 1 base, leaving 8 bases between the germline ends. Germline-derived CDR1 and CDR2 are SGHTA and FQGTGA. The CDR3 runs to 15 residues. This chain's CDR3 is CASSLGIENTGELFF. The CDR3 DNA reads as TGTGCCAGCAGCTTAGGGATCGAGAACACCGGGGAGCTGTTTTTT.

The chain is built from TRBV11-1 and TRBJ2-3; no clear D. CDR1 is SGHAT, CDR2 FQDESV, per germline (reference sequence). The ends were cut back, 5 bases at V and 4 bases at J, with 4 bases in the middle. The CDR3 is 11 residues long. In DNA, the CDR3 is TGTGCCAGCAGCAGACCAGATACGCAGTATTTT. As protein: CASSRPDTQYF.

This clone was observed a handful of times. The chain couples TRBV2 to TRBJ2-1; 7 bases match TRBD2. CDR3 length: 11 amino acids. CDR1 is SNHLY, CDR2 FYNNEI, per germline. The CDR3 loop is CVLQRGNEQFF. In DNA, the CDR3 is TGTGTGTTGCAGCGGGGTAATGAGCAGTTCTTC.

V is TRBV9 and J is TRBJ2-7; TRBD2 matches 8 bases. The germline CDR1 and CDR2 sequences are SGDLS and YYNGEE. The V and J ends lost 0 bases and 3 bases, in that order; junction bases with no gene match: 5. CDR3 length: 15 amino acids. The CDR3 reads CASSVAGGPYYEQYF. The CDR3 DNA reads as TGTGCCAGCAGCGTAGCGGGGGGGCCTTACTACGAGCAGTACTTC.

This clone was picked up a small number of times. The chain is built from TRBV21-1 and TRBJ1-5. TRBV21-1 is a pseudogene. CDR3 size: 16 residues. In nucleotides, the CDR3 is TGTGCCAGCAGCACCCCAGGGAGACAGTCGGGTCAGCCCCAGCATTTT. Translation: CASSTPGRQSGQPQHF.

This clone showed up just a few times. The chain recombines TRBV9 with TRBJ1-6; TRBD1 is a possible D gene (5 bases). This CDR3 is 15 amino acids long. Trimming took 0 bases from V and 7 from J, leaving 11 bases between them. CDR1 and CDR2 from the germline V gene are SGDLS and YYNGEE. CDR3 residues: CASSVGGSWNSPLHF. CDR3 sequence (DNA): TGTGCCAGCAGCGTAGGGGGGTCGTGGAATTCACCCCTCCACTTT.

The rearrangement joins TRBV6-4 to TRBJ2-3; TRBD2 agrees at 11 bases. CDR3 length equals 18 residues. Germline assignment: CDR1 MRHNA and CDR2 SNTAGT. The V segment lost 0 bases and the J segment 5 bases; nucleotides outside the gene matches: 10. The CDR3: CASSDSRGSGGVGDTQYF. The CDR3 coding sequence is TGTGCCAGCAGTGACTCGAGAGGTAGCGGGGGGGTTGGAGATACGCAGTATTTT.

V and J are TRBV3-1 (or the pseudogene TRBV3-2) and TRBJ1-2; D is undetermined. Germline V CDR1 and CDR2: LGHDT, YNNKEL (reference sequence). The CDR3 consists of 15 residues. V was cut by 0 bases and J by 4 bases, with 12 bases left in between. The CDR3 coding sequence is TGTGCCAGCAGCCAAGATAGGAGGGAGCTCTATGGCTACACCTTC. Translation gives CASSQDRRELYGYTF.

CDR3 residues: CASGVSGANVLTF. The CDR3, as DNA: TGTGCCAGCGGGGTCTCTGGGGCCAACGTCCTGACTTTC. The rearrangement links TRBV12-3 or TRBV12-4 to TRBJ2-6; D is undetermined. V lost 8 bases and J lost 0, with 5 bases in between. This CDR3 has 13 residues.

The chain combines TRBV4-1 with TRBJ2-5; 7 bases line up with TRBD2. The CDR3 covers 16 residues. Trimming took 0 bases from V and 3 from J; bases not matched to a gene: 7. Germline lookup yields CDR1 MGHRA and CDR2 YSYEKL. DNA for the CDR3: TGCGCCAGCAGCCAAGATCGGGGGAGGGTGGAAGAGACCCAGTACTTC. Amino acids: CASSQDRGRVEETQYF.

V is TRBV24-1 and J is TRBJ2-7; 10 bases map to TRBD1. Germline V gene lookup returns CDR1 KGHDR and CDR2 SFDVKD. V trimming: 3 bases; J trimming: 2 bases; junction bases outside the gene matches: 3. The CDR3 runs 15 residues. CDR3 protein: CATSDAGTGAYEQYF. Here the CDR3 DNA reads TGTGCCACCAGTGATGCCGGGACAGGGGCCTACGAGCAGTACTTC.

DNA of the CDR3: TGTGCCTGGAGTAGCTCCAATGAGCAGTTCTTC. Protein product: CAWSSSNEQFF. The V gene is TRBV30, the J gene TRBJ2-1; D gene uncertain. This CDR3 has 11 residues. Germline V lookup: CDR1 GTSNPN, CDR2 SVGIG (reference sequence). Deletions cut 2 bases from V and 6 bases from J, with 5 bases between.

A few counts support this clone. This chain uses TRBV6-2 or TRBV6-3 with TRBJ1-5; no firm D call. The germline CDR1 and CDR2 sequences are MNHEY and SVGEGT. The CDR3 is 14 residues long. Deletions cut 3 bases from V and 7 bases from J, with 13 bases between. The CDR3 DNA sequence: TGTGCCAGCAGTTATGCGGGGAGAACACAGCCCCAGCATTTT. This gives the protein CASSYAGRTQPQHF.

The rearrangement links TRBV23-1 to TRBJ2-1; D may be TRBD2 (5 bases). TRBV23-1 is marked as an open reading frame, function uncertain. The CDR3 extends over 14 amino acids. V was pared by 7 bases and J by 8 bases, with 18 bases between. The CDR3 bases are TGCGCCAGCACCGACCCTTACCAGGAGGATGAGCAGTTCTTC. It encodes CASTDPYQEDEQFF.

This chain links TRBV7-2 with TRBJ2-7; D possibly corresponds to TRBD2 (5 bases). This CDR3 is built from 13 residues. Germline loops: CDR1 SGHTA, CDR2 FQGNSA. The V gene lost 5 bases and the J gene lost 2 bases, with 10 bases spanning the gap. The CDR3 DNA is TGTGCCAGCAGCCGGGATAGCCCCTACGAGCAGTACTTC. The encoded protein is CASSRDSPYEQYF.

The chain employs TRBV28 and TRBJ1-1, with unresolved D. Germline V gives CDR1 MDHEN, CDR2 SYDVKM. This CDR3 is built from 14 residues. The ends were cut back, 3 bases at V and 6 bases at J, with 14 bases in the middle. The CDR3 here is CASSFTSRASEAFF. CDR3 in DNA: TGTGCCAGCAGTTTCACATCACGGGCGTCTGAAGCTTTCTTT.

The CDR3: CASVGQGRTEAFF. CDR3 in DNA: TGTGCCAGCGTGGGACAGGGTCGCACTGAAGCTTTCTTT. This chain uses TRBV7-8 with TRBJ1-1, with 9 bases aligning to TRBD1. CDR3 length: 13 amino acids. Germline V lookup: CDR1 SGHVS, CDR2 FQNEAQ. The junction had 5 bases not matched to a gene; V was cut back by 8 bases and J by 4 bases.

The J gene is TRBJ2-1, the V gene TRBV19, with no clear D. The V end lost 3 bases, the J end lost 2 bases, and 11 bases lay between the germline ends. CDR3 length: 15 residues. The germline CDR1 and CDR2 sequences are LNHDA and SQIVND (reference sequence). The DNA of the CDR3 is TGTGCCAGTAGTATTAACAGTAACGCCTACAATGAGCAGTTCTTC. This gives the protein CASSINSNAYNEQFF.

The chain combines TRBV2 with TRBJ1-1, with D possibly matching TRBD1 (6 bases). V gave up 2 bases and J gave up 4 bases, with 14 bases separating them. The CDR3 runs 15 residues. From germline, CDR1 is SNHLY and CDR2 FYNNEI. The CDR3 DNA sequence: TGTGCCAGCAGTGAATGGGCGACAGGAGGCACTGAAGCTTTCTTT. It encodes CASSEWATGGTEAFF.